These T cell receptor beta chains were read from a single sample in a study of post-analysis software for immune sequencing data. TCRdb fed the PCR reads into MiXCR, producing one record per CDR3 protein. The table has under 900,000 distinct CDR3 sequences, about 50% seen once; the top ten hold approximately 4.5%. Sequencing input: blood. The source of these receptors is a girl between 5 and 17 years old with multiple sclerosis. The CDR3 runs from the conserved cysteine through the conserved F or W. The D gene is left open where the match is weak. Rows give clone size only sometimes, using once, few, many, or a class for an expanded clone.

>TRBJ2-3|TRBV5-6|.|.
TGTGCCAGCAGTCACGGTAGGAGGCGCACAGATACGCAGTATTTT
CASSHGRRRTDTQYF
>TRBJ1-2|TRBV27|.|.
TGTGCCAGCGGTTTGGGTAGTCCTAACTATGGCTACACCTTC
CASGLGSPNYGYTF
>TRBJ2-1|TRBV12-3/TRBV12-4|.|.
TGTGCCAGCAGCGCGAACGGGGGGCGCTTAAGCAATGAGCAGTTCTTC
CASSANGGRLSNEQFF
>TRBJ2-7|TRBV10-3|.|few
TGTGCCATCTTACGAGAAACTGACAGTAACTACGAGCAGTACTTC
CAILRETDSNYEQYF
>TRBJ2-3|TRBV7-3|TRBD2|.
TGTGCCAGCAGCCCCCATCCCGGCGGGGGGCCCGATACGCAGTATTTT
CASSPHPGGGPDTQYF
>TRBJ2-5|TRBV9|.|.
TGTGCCAGCAGCACAATGGGGGAGACCCAGTACTTC
CASSTMGETQYF
>TRBJ1-5|TRBV6-5|.|.
TGTGCCAGCAGTTTGCTGGGGACGGTTCCTTTCAATCAGCCCCAGCATTTT
CASSLLGTVPFNQPQHF
>TRBJ2-1|TRBV7-3|TRBD1|.
TGTGCCAGCAGCCCCCGACAGGGTTGGTCCTCCTACAATGAGCAGTTCTTC
CASSPRQGWSSYNEQFF
>TRBJ2-1|TRBV2|TRBD2|.
TGTGCCAGCAGTGATAGGACAGGACTAGCGGGTACGAGCTCCTACAATGAGCAGTTCTTC
CASSDRTGLAGTSSYNEQFF
>TRBJ1-6|TRBV5-1|.|.
TGCGCCAGCAGCTTGGACACAGGGATGGGGTCACCCCTCCACTTT
CASSLDTGMGSPLHF
>TRBJ2-1|TRBV7-2|.|.
TGTGCCAGCAGCCGGAGGGCCGGGTACAATGAGCAGTTCTTC
CASSRRAGYNEQFF
>TRBJ2-5|TRBV6-5|TRBD2|.
TGTGCCAGCATTAAGATCGCGGCAGGGACTATCCAAGAGACCCAGTACTTC
CASIKIAAGTIQETQYF
>TRBJ2-1|TRBV9|TRBD2|.
TGTGCCAGCAGCAAGACCCCCCTAGGGCTAGCGGACAATGAGCAGTTCTTC
CASSKTPLGLADNEQFF
>TRBJ2-7|TRBV4-1|TRBD2|.
TGCGCCAGCAGCCAAGAGGGGACTAGCGGGATTTACGAGCAGTACTTC
CASSQEGTSGIYEQYF
>TRBJ2-7|TRBV5-1|TRBD2|many
TGTGCCAGCAGCTTAGTTGCGGGGGCCTACGAGCAGTACTTC
CASSLVAGAYEQYF
>TRBJ2-2|TRBV5-1|.|.
TGCGCCAGCAGCTTTGGACAGATAACCGGGGAGCTGTTTTTT
CASSFGQITGELFF
>TRBJ1-1|TRBV29-1|.|few
TGCAGCGTTGAAGATCGGTGGGACGGGAACACTGAAGCTTTCTTT
CSVEDRWDGNTEAFF
>TRBJ2-4|TRBV6-2/TRBV6-3|.|.
TGTGCCAGCAGTCGACTTAGGTATGAGCAGTACTTC
CASSRLRYEQYF
>TRBJ2-1|TRBV29-1|TRBD2|.
TGCGGCCTAAAAGGACTAGCGGTCCACAATGAGCAGTTCTTC
CGLKGLAVHNEQFF
>TRBJ2-7|TRBV20-1|.|.
TGCAGTGCGGCCCCCTTAGAGGGACACTACGAGCAGTACTTC
CSAAPLEGHYEQYF
>TRBJ2-3|TRBV5-1|TRBD2|once
TGCGCCAGCAGGGGGGGACTAGCGCCCGATACGCAGTATTTT
CASRGGLAPDTQYF
>TRBJ2-5|TRBV12-3/TRBV12-4|.|many
TGTGCCAGCAGCTTCAGCGGACAAGAGACCCAGTACTTC
CASSFSGQETQYF
>TRBJ2-1|TRBV15|.|.
TGTGCCACCAGCAAAGTAACGGACACTGAGCAGTTCTTC
CATSKVTDTEQFF
>TRBJ1-4|TRBV6-6|.|.
TGTGCCAGCACGGCGTTTAGGGCAACTAATGAAAAACTGTTTTTT
CASTAFRATNEKLFF
>TRBJ2-1|TRBV3-1|TRBD1|.
TGTGCCAGCACCGATTCCGACAGGGATGGAGGTGAGCAGTTCTTC
CASTDSDRDGGEQFF
>TRBJ2-5|TRBV5-1|.|few
TGCGCCAGCAGCTTGGAACAGGGCCAAGAGACCCAGTACTTC
CASSLEQGQETQYF
>TRBJ2-1|TRBV29-1|.|.
TGCAGCATTGAACAGGGAGGATCTCACAATGAGCAGTTCTTC
CSIEQGGSHNEQFF
>TRBJ1-1|TRBV29-1|.|.
TGCAGCGTTGGGTCAGGGACATCGAACACTGAAGCTTTCTTT
CSVGSGTSNTEAFF
>TRBJ2-6|TRBV27|.|.
TGTGCCAGCAGTTCCCTACAGCCCACCGGGGCCAACGTCCTGACTTTC
CASSSLQPTGANVLTF
>TRBJ2-7|TRBV20-1|TRBD2|.
TGCAGTGCTAGAGGGGTGAGGACTAGCGGGAGTTACGAGCAGTACTTC
CSARGVRTSGSYEQYF
>TRBJ2-5|TRBV12-3/TRBV12-4|TRBD2|few
TGTGCCAGCAGAATAGCGGGAGGGGGCAATGAGCAGTACTTC
CASRIAGGGNEQYF
>TRBJ2-1|TRBV20-1|TRBD2|.
TGCAGTGCTAGAGATTCAGGGACTAGCGGGATCGATGAGCAGTTCTTC
CSARDSGTSGIDEQFF
>TRBJ1-2|TRBV20-1|.|.
TGCAGTGCTAGAGACGGGATGTTTGGCTACACCTTC
CSARDGMFGYTF
>TRBJ2-1|TRBV15|TRBD2|.
TGTGCCACCAGCAGTAGCGGGAGGTTCTACAATGAGCAGTTCTTC
CATSSSGRFYNEQFF
>TRBJ2-7|TRBV5-1|TRBD1|.
TGCGCCAGCAGTCTTCCGGGAGCAGGGGGCCAGAACGAGCAGTACTTC
CASSLPGAGGQNEQYF
>TRBJ2-3|TRBV3-1|.|.
TGTGCCAGCAGCCAAGACAGGTCCGGCACAGATACGCAGTATTTT
CASSQDRSGTDTQYF
>TRBJ2-7|TRBV6-6|.|few
TGTGCCAGCAGAACGGGGTGGGACGAGCAGTACTTC
CASRTGWDEQYF
>TRBJ2-7|TRBV5-1|TRBD1|.
TGCGCCAGCAGCCCACAGGGGCCCTCGAGCTCCTACGAGCAGTACTTC
CASSPQGPSSSYEQYF
>TRBJ2-5|TRBV11-2|.|.
TGTGCCAGCAGCGCAGATGGTTTGGGGACCCAGTACTTC
CASSADGLGTQYF
>TRBJ2-7|TRBV7-6|.|.
TGTGCCAGCAGCTCTCGGGTAGAATCCTACGAGCAGTACTTC
CASSSRVESYEQYF
>TRBJ2-4|TRBV3-1|.|few
TGTGCCAGCAGCTCAACTTGGGGGCCGTTTGGAACCAAAAACATTCAGTACTTC
CASSSTWGPFGTKNIQYF
>TRBJ2-1|TRBV5-1|.|once
TGCGCCAGCAGCTTGGTGGCGGAAAACTCCTACAATGAGCAGTTCTTC
CASSLVAENSYNEQFF
>TRBJ2-3|TRBV7-9|TRBD2|few
TGTGCCAGCAGCGCTGGAACTAGCGGGGGGGCCAATACGCAGTATTTT
CASSAGTSGGANTQYF
>TRBJ1-6|TRBV7-9|TRBD1|few
TGTGCCAGCAGCCCACAGGCCACAGGGGGTAGTTCACCCCTCCACTTT
CASSPQATGGSSPLHF
>TRBJ2-5|TRBV19|.|.
TGTGCCAGTAGTACATCCGGGGGAGAGACCCAGTACTTC
CASSTSGGETQYF
>TRBJ2-5|TRBV20-1|TRBD1|.
TGCAGTGCTAGAGATCCCGGACAGGGAGGTATCGGATCAGAGACCCAGTACTTC
CSARDPGQGGIGSETQYF
>TRBJ2-1|TRBV29-1|TRBD2|once
TGCAGCGTTGAGCGCGGGAGACGGTCCTACAATGAGCAGTTCTTC
CSVERGRRSYNEQFF
>TRBJ1-1|TRBV29-1|TRBD1|.
TGCAGCTGCGGGGCGAAGGGGGCGCGAGCTTTCTTT
CSCGAKGARAFF
>TRBJ2-5|TRBV6-5|TRBD2|.
TGTGCCAGCAGTCATAGCGGGAATCAAGAGACCCAGTACTTC
CASSHSGNQETQYF
>TRBJ2-4|TRBV7-9|.|few
TGTGCCAGCAGCTTGGACCAGCGCATTCAGTACTTC
CASSLDQRIQYF
>TRBJ2-5|TRBV5-1|.|.
TGCGCCAGCAGCTTGGGTACCGAAGGAGATACCCAGTACTTC
CASSLGTEGDTQYF
>TRBJ1-2|TRBV20-1|.|.
TGCAGTGCTAGTGAGGGGAGCAGTAACTATGGCTACACCTTC
CSASEGSSNYGYTF
>TRBJ2-5|TRBV20-1|TRBD2|.
TGCAGTGCTAGACCTCCGACTAGCGGGGGGGTCCAAGAGATCCAGTACTTC
CSARPPTSGGVQEIQYF
>TRBJ1-1|TRBV12-3/TRBV12-4|.|.
TGTGCCGGCAGCCAGACGGGTTCGAACACTGAAGCTTTCTTT
CAGSQTGSNTEAFF
>TRBJ2-5|TRBV20-1|TRBD2|.
TGCAGTGCTAGTCGACTAGCGGGAGGGTGGGAGACCCAGTACTTC
CSASRLAGGWETQYF
>TRBJ2-7|TRBV6-5|TRBD1|.
TGTGCCAGCAGTCCCGGGACAGCTAACTCCTACGAGCAGTACTTC
CASSPGTANSYEQYF